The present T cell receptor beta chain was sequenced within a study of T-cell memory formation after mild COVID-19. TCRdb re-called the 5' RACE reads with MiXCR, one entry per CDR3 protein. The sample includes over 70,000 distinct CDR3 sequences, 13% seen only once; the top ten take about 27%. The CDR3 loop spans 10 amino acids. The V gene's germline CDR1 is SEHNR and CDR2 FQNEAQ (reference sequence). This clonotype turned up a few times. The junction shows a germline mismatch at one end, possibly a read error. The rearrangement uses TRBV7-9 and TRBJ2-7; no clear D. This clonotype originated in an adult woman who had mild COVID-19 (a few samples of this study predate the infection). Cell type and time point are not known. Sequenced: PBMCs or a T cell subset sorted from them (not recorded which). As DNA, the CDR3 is TGTGCCAGCAGCAGAGGATGGTGTCCGTTC. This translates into CASSRGWCPF.